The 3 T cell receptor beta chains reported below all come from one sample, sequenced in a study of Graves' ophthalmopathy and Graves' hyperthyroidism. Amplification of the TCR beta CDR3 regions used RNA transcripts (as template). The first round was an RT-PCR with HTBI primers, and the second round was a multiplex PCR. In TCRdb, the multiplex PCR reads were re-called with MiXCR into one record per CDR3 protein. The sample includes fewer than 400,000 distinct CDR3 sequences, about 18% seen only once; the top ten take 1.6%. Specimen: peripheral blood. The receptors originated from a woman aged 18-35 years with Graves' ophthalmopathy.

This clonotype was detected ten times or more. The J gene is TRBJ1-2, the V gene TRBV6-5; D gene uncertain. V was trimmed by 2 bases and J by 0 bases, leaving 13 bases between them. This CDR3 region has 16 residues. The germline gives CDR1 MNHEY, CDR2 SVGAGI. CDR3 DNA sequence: TGTGCCAGCAGTTACCTAACCGCCGGGACTAACTATGGCTACACCTTC. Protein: CASSYLTAGTNYGYTF.

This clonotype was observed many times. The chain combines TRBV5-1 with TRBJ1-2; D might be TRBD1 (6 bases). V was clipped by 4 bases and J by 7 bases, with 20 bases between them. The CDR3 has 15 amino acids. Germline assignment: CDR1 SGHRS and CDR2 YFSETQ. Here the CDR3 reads CASSQLSSGAVGYTF. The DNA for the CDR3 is TGCGCCAGCAGCCAGCTTTCCTCGGGGGCGGTTGGCTACACCTTC.

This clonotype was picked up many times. CDR3: CASSHNGQGADEQYF. In DNA, the CDR3 is TGTGCCAGCAGCCACAACGGACAGGGAGCTGACGAGCAGTACTTC. The rearrangement links TRBV5-6 to TRBJ2-7, with 8 bases that match TRBD1. The CDR3 loop spans 15 amino acids. CDR1 is SGHDT, CDR2 YYEEEE, per germline. Trimming took 4 bases from V and 5 from J; bases not matched to a gene: 11.